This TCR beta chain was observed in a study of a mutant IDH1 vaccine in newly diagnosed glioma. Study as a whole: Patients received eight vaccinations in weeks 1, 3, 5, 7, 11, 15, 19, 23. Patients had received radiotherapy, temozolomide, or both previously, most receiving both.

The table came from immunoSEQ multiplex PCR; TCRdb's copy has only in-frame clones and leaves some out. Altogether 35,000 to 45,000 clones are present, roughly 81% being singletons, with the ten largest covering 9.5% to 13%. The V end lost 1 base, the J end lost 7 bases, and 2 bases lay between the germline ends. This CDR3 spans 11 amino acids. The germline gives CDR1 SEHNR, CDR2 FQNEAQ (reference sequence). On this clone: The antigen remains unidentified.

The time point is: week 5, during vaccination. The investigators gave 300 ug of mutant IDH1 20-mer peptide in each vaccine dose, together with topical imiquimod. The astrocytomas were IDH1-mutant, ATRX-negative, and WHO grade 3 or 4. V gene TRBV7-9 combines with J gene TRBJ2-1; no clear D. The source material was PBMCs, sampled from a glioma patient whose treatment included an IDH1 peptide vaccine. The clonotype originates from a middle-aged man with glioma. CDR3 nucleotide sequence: TGTGCCAGCAGCTTAGAGAATGAGCAGTTCTTC. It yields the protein CASSLENEQFF.